Following are 2 T cell receptor beta chains from one sample sequenced in a study of blood T cell repertoires in COVID-19 (dated by TCRdb to 2018 to 2020). Library construction relied on the immunoSEQ multiplex PCR assay. The table was pulled from immuneACCESS by TCRdb, which kept in-frame rearrangements only. Such tables lose some clones; where checked, under half of the loss comes from unresolved V genes, and the rest has no known cause. Recorded for this sample are some 180,000 clones; roughly 77% of them occurred a single time. The ten largest clonotypes hold approximately 6% of the sample. The sequenced material came from peripheral blood. All receptors derive from a woman aged 40 to 55 with COVID-19, enrolled during active disease.

J is TRBJ2-1 and V is TRBV30; TRBD2 is a possible D gene (5 bases). This CDR3 comprises 15 residues. V was cut by 2 bases and J by 8 bases, with 19 bases left in between. Germline CDR1 and CDR2: GTSNPN and SVGIG (reference sequence). The CDR3 DNA sequence: TGTGCCTGGAGTTCAAACGGGCCTAGAGGGTATGAGCAGTTCTTC. Its translation: CAWSSNGPRGYEQFF.

The CDR3: CASSFRSGNTEAFF. For the CDR3, the DNA is TGCGCCAGCAGCTTCCGATCGGGTAACACTGAAGCTTTCTTT. V is TRBV5-1 and J is TRBJ1-1; D is undetermined. The CDR3 is 14 residues long. The germline V gene encodes CDR1 SGHRS and CDR2 YFSETQ. V lost 2 bases, J lost 2 bases, and 10 bases lay in between. The variable domain in full, completed from reference TRBV5-1 and TRBJ1-1, reads KAGVTQTPRYLIKTRGQQVTLSCSPISGHRSVSWYQQTPGQGLQFLFEYFSETQRNKGNFPGRFSGRQFSNSRSEMNVSTLELGDSALYLCASSFRSGNTEAFFGQGTRLTVV.